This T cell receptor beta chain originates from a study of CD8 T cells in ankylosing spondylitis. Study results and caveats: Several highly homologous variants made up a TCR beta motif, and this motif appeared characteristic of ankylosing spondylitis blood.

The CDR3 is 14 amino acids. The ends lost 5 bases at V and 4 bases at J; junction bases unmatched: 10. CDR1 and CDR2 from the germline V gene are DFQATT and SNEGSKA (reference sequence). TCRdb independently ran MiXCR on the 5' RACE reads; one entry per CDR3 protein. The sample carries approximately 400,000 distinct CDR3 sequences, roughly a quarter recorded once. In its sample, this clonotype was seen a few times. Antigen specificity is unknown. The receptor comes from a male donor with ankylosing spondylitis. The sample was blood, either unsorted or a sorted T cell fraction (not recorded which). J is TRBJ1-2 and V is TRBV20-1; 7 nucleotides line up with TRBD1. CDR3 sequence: CSAPQPQGFYGYTF. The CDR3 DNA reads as TGCAGTGCTCCGCAACCACAGGGGTTCTATGGCTACACCTTC.